The rows below give T cell receptor beta chains drawn from one sample of a study of blood T cell repertoires in COVID-19. Some clones are missing from TCRdb's copy, which holds only in-frame ones; the method was immunoSEQ multiplex PCR. The sample lists over 90,000 clones, around two thirds occurring once. Sequenced material: peripheral blood. These TCRs come from a man in his 70s with COVID-19, enrolled during active disease. The CDR3 runs from the conserved cysteine through the conserved F or W. The D gene is left open where the match is weak.

v_call,d_call,cdr3_aa
TRBV10-1,-,CASRRTVGQPQHF
TRBV7-2,TRBD2,CASSPTSGRSQTQYF
TRBV30,-,CAWSVQGVSETQYF
TRBV6-4,TRBD1,CASIWDRGIHEQYF
TRBV4-2,TRBD1,CASNHPPGGTGDTEAFF
TRBV5-1,TRBD2,CASSLGLAAHEQYF
TRBV27,TRBD2,CASSLLAGVLYEQYF
TRBV5-5,TRBD1,CASSLQGGGNQPQHF
TRBV5-4,-,CASSLVGGANTEAFF
TRBV19,-,CASSIADGGHYTGELFF
TRBV7-9,-,CASEGARGEKLFF
TRBV6-5,-,CASSYAQAGKGNEQFF
TRBV4-1,-,CASSQDTGYDYGYTF
TRBV20-1,-,CSARVVQQFF
TRBV7-2,TRBD2,CASSKLWRETRDEQFF
TRBV5-1,-,CASSWTRASNTPSKYEQYF
TRBV18,-,CASSSQGNYGYTF
TRBV25-1,TRBD2,CASSGGGIRYEQYF
TRBV28,TRBD1,CASSLISRGQGEKLFF
TRBV28,-,CASNLRGRHYQPQHF
TRBV6-2/TRBV6-3,TRBD1,CASSLRAGGYDTEAFF
TRBV10-1,TRBD2,CARPRTSGRNTGELFF
TRBV14,TRBD1,CASSRDREHYGYTF
TRBV18,-,CASSPLPPGQGIFQPQHF
TRBV12-3/TRBV12-4,-,CASSHSGANVLTF
TRBV28,-,CASSLVPYEQYF
TRBV10-3,-,CAISDWDTDIQYF
TRBV30,TRBD1,CAWSLKGAQGYTF
TRBV6-5,-,CASSYSRTTETQYF
TRBV5-1,TRBD1,CASSLATGGTYEQYF
TRBV28,-,CASRVQGTSTDTQYF
TRBV2,-,CASTGFPYNEQFF
TRBV4-1,-,CASSPGGNEQFF
TRBV10-3,-,CAISESTPMTYHQFF
TRBV27,-,CASSFEALGYNEQFF
TRBV18,TRBD1,CASSPVQGGSGNTIYF
TRBV19,-,CASSFDRFNQPQHF
TRBV7-9,TRBD1,CASSLGQGATNTEAFF
TRBV11-2,-,CASSLDGFNEKLFF
TRBV14,-,CASSQARGTQETQYF
TRBV30,TRBD1,CACPTGTNYGYTF
TRBV7-2,TRBD1,CASSLAGQGMREQYF
TRBV4-3,-,CASSQERVTGELFF
TRBV4-2,-,CASSQDLRGGTEQFF
TRBV29-1,-,CSVASDSLVFF